This T cell receptor beta chain comes out of a study of response to subunit inactivated influenza vaccine. TCRdb reprocessed the RT-PCR reads via MiXCR and lists one record per CDR3 protein. Here the sample spans about 480,000 distinct CDR3 sequences, 25% being singletons. General study findings and limits: It was suggested by the authors that few new T cells are recruited by each seasonal influenza vaccination.

This clonotype was observed a handful of times. What it binds is not known. The TCR comes from a man aged 50-59 years who received an inactivated influenza vaccine. Sequenced here: CD4+ T cells sorted from PBMCs, sampled about 5 days after vaccination.

CDR3: CASSGFNEQFF. DNA of the CDR3: TGTGCCAGCTCAGGGTTCAATGAGCAGTTCTTC. This chain links TRBV27 with TRBJ2-1, with a possible D match to TRBD1 (5 bases). Trimming stripped 8 bases from V and 6 bases from J, with 8 bases between. The CDR3 length is 11 residues. Germline V lookup: CDR1 MNHEY, CDR2 SMNVEV (reference sequence).